A single sample gave rise to the 22 T cell receptor beta chains below, sequenced in a study of cytomegalovirus exposure and HLA in healthy donors. 60 Vbeta and 13 Jbeta primers were used in PCR. Assay used: immunoSEQ multiplex PCR; TCRdb lists only in-frame clones, some missing. The sample includes under 200,000 clones, 84% of them seen just once. The sequenced sample was PBMCs. These receptors originate from a man between 18 and 35 years old in good health and CMV-seronegative.

A remark on this clone: The junction departs from germline at one end; a sequencing error may be responsible. The rearrangement links TRBV5-1 to TRBJ1-4; 9 bases match TRBD1. This CDR3 has 13 amino acids. From germline, CDR1 is SGHRS and CDR2 YFSETQ. The DNA of the CDR3 is TGCGCCAGCCGCTTGGGACAGGGTGAAAAACTGTTTTTT. Its translation: CASRLGQGEKLFF.

The CDR3 here is CASSRGIGYTEAFF. Here the CDR3 DNA reads TGTGCCAGCAGCAGGGGGATCGGATACACTGAAGCTTTCTTT. The chain carries TRBV7-2 and TRBJ1-1; weak D call: TRBD1 (6 bases). There are 14 residues in the CDR3. V dropped 5 bases and J dropped 3 bases, with 13 bases sitting between them. Germline V CDR1 and CDR2: SGHTA, FQGNSA.

The chain carries TRBV29-1 and TRBJ1-1; no definite D call. Trimming pared 2 bases from V and 5 bases from J, leaving 12 bases between. The CDR3 has 13 residues. Germline assignment: CDR1 SQVTM and CDR2 ANQGSEA. CDR3 DNA sequence: TGCAGCGTTGAACCTGACTCACTAACTGAAGCTTTCTTT. This encodes CSVEPDSLTEAFF.

The chain couples TRBV25-1 to TRBJ1-1, with D possibly TRBD1 on 5 matching bases. The CDR3 has 15 residues. From germline, CDR1 is MGHDK and CDR2 SYGVNS. V was clipped by 2 bases and J by 7 bases, with 17 bases between them. CDR3 bases: TGTGCCAGCAGTGAACCGGGGCCCCTGGGGGGTGAAGCTTTCTTT. It is translated as CASSEPGPLGGEAFF.

In this sample, this clone turned up a few times. The chain uses TRBV5-1 and TRBJ2-7; unclear D gene. V was cut by 0 bases and J by 1 base, with 17 bases left in between. The CDR3 loop spans 17 amino acids. CDR1 is SGHRS and CDR2 is YFSETQ in the germline V gene. The CDR3 sequence is CASSLGLRRRTSYEQYF. DNA of the CDR3: TGCGCCAGCAGCTTGGGACTTCGGCGGCGAACTTCCTACGAGCAGTACTTC.

The CDR3 bases are TGTGCCAGCAGCTTAGAGCAGCTAGACTATGGCTACACCTTC. Protein: CASSLEQLDYGYTF. The gene calls are TRBV11-2 and TRBJ1-2; D call uncertain. Trimming stripped 0 bases from V and 3 bases from J, with 8 bases between. The CDR3 has 14 residues. Germline V lookup: CDR1 SGHAT, CDR2 FQNNGV.

V usage is TRBV13 and J usage is TRBJ2-5; 8 bases match TRBD2. Germline V gene data show CDR1 as PRHDT and CDR2 as FYEKMQ (reference sequence). The junction had 5 bases not matched to a gene; V was cut back by 6 bases and J by 2 bases. The CDR3 extends over 14 amino acids. The CDR3 sequence: CASSSRLAQETQYF. The DNA of the CDR3 is TGTGCCAGCAGTTCCAGACTAGCGCAAGAGACCCAGTACTTC.

This chain links TRBV10-3 with TRBJ2-7, with D possibly TRBD2 on 6 matching bases. Between the trimmed V and J ends, which lost 4 bases and 6 bases, there was a span of 13 bases. The CDR3 has 13 amino acids. The germline gives CDR1 ENHRY, CDR2 SYGVKD. The CDR3 nucleotides are TGTGCCATCAGTGGGAAAACCGGGGGCGAGCAGTACTTC. It encodes CAISGKTGGEQYF.

This CDR3 reads CASSLKAGRGTYEQYF. CDR3 DNA sequence: TGTGCCAGCAGTTTAAAGGCTGGCAGGGGCACCTACGAGCAGTACTTC. The rearrangement uses TRBV27 and TRBJ2-7; D may be TRBD1 (6 bases). The CDR3 is made up of 16 amino acids. Germline-derived CDR1 and CDR2 are MNHEY and SMNVEV (reference sequence). Deletions cut 2 bases from V and 2 bases from J, with 16 bases between.

V usage is TRBV28 and J usage is TRBJ2-2; tentatively, D is TRBD2 (7 bases). There are 16 residues in the CDR3. Germline V gives CDR1 MDHEN, CDR2 SYDVKM. V lost 5 bases, J lost 3 bases, and 16 bases lay in between. The DNA of the CDR3 is TGTGCCAGCAGTCCAAGGGGGAGGGGGGACACCGGGGAGCTGTTTTTT. Amino acid sequence: CASSPRGRGDTGELFF.

CDR3 in amino acids: CASSAQGNTGELFF. In DNA form, the CDR3 reads TGTGCCAGCAGCGCACAGGGGAACACCGGGGAGCTGTTTTTT. J is TRBJ2-2 and V is TRBV7-3, with a possible D match to TRBD1 (6 bases). Germline V lookup: CDR1 SGHTA, CDR2 FQGTGA. Trimming removed 5 bases from V and 1 base from J, with 8 bases in between. The CDR3 totals 14 residues.

The chain joins TRBV7-9 to TRBJ1-1; D is possibly TRBD1 (6 bases). The CDR3 has 15 amino acids. V lost 5 bases and J 0 bases, leaving 13 bases between the germline ends. Germline-derived CDR1 and CDR2 are SEHNR and FQNEAQ (reference sequence). The CDR3 DNA reads as TGTGCCAGCAGCCTTCGGGGGGGCCTGAACACTGAAGCTTTCTTT. Amino acid sequence: CASSLRGGLNTEAFF.

The CDR3 region is CASSLFGTVGLASYEQYF. CDR3 DNA sequence: TGTGCCAGCAGTTTATTTGGCACAGTGGGACTAGCTTCCTACGAGCAGTACTTC. The V call is TRBV28, the J call TRBJ2-7; the match to TRBD2 covers 9 bases. The CDR3 runs to 18 residues. Germline CDR1 reads MDHEN; CDR2 reads SYDVKM. V trimming: 1 base; J trimming: 1 base; junction bases outside the gene matches: 11.

The chain has TRBV7-2 and TRBJ2-3; 10 nucleotides line up with TRBD2. Trimming at V came to 5 bases and at J to 2 bases, leaving 13 bases not matched to a gene. This CDR3 region has 18 residues. The V gene's germline CDR1 is SGHTA and CDR2 FQGNSA. CDR3 sequence reads: CASSLGLAVYPPTDTQYF. Here the CDR3 DNA reads TGTGCCAGCAGCCTCGGACTAGCGGTTTATCCCCCCACAGATACGCAGTATTTT.

V gene TRBV18 combines with J gene TRBJ1-4, with D unresolved. The CDR3 loop spans 16 amino acids. Germline CDR1 is KGHSH and CDR2 is LQKENI. The germline V and J ends were trimmed by 6 bases and 0 bases, with 14 bases remaining between them. CDR3 sequence reads: CASSPSPVATNEKLFF. DNA for the CDR3: TGTGCCAGCTCCCCTTCACCGGTAGCAACTAATGAAAAACTGTTTTTT.

This chain links TRBV6-6 with TRBJ1-2; weak D call: TRBD1 (5 bases). Germline CDR1 MNHNY, CDR2 SVGAGI (reference sequence). There are 12 residues in the CDR3. The ends were cut back, 7 bases at V and 2 bases at J, with 8 bases in the middle. CDR3 region: CASKTGNYGYTF. The CDR3 nucleotides read TGTGCCAGCAAAACAGGCAACTATGGCTACACCTTC.

The V gene is TRBV19, the J gene TRBJ2-7; 7 bases are a match to TRBD1. V lost 9 bases and J lost 1; bases outside the gene matches: 12. The germline CDR1 and CDR2 sequences are LNHDA and SQIVND (reference sequence). The CDR3 loop spans 15 amino acids. CDR3 sequence reads: CASRPSGTVSYEQYF. The CDR3 nucleotides read TGTGCCAGCCGGCCATCCGGGACAGTTTCCTACGAGCAGTACTTC.

This chain uses TRBV21-1 with TRBJ2-1; the D call of TRBD2 is as the table states it, not checked on the DNA. TRBV21-1 has pseudogene status. The CDR3 contains 19 residues. The CDR3 nucleotides are TGTGCCAGCAGCGGTGTGGGACTAGCGGGAGATCTGTCAAGCGATGAGCAGTTCTTC. Its translation is CASSGVGLAGDLSSDEQFF.

This clone turned up a few times. The CDR3 loop is CASESNTEAFF. CDR3 sequence (DNA): TGTGCCAGCGAGTCGAACACTGAAGCTTTCTTT. The V and J genes are TRBV25-1 and TRBJ1-1; D remains ambiguous. V dropped 8 bases and J dropped 1 base, with 5 bases sitting between them. This CDR3 is 11 amino acids long. Germline V gene sequence: CDR1 MGHDK, CDR2 SYGVNS.

This clone was detected once. The chain carries TRBV6-1 and TRBJ1-2; D is uncertain. The germline V and J ends were trimmed by 0 bases and 12 bases, with 11 bases remaining between them. CDR1 is MNHNS and CDR2 is SASEGT in the germline V gene. The CDR3 runs 12 residues. CDR3 residues: CASSEATERNTF. The CDR3 DNA is TGTGCCAGCAGTGAAGCAACAGAGCGGAACACCTTC.

This chain uses TRBV6-5 with TRBJ1-1; no firm D call. There are 15 residues in the CDR3. CDR1 and CDR2 (germline): MNHEY, SVGAGI. The V end was cut by 6 bases, the J end by 0 bases, with 14 bases between. The CDR3 DNA reads as TGTGCCAGCAGATTAATTGACACCATGAACACTGAAGCTTTCTTT. Residues: CASRLIDTMNTEAFF.

The chain couples TRBV5-1 to TRBJ2-5; TRBD1 might be the D (6 bases). Trimming removed 3 bases at V and 1 base at J, with 10 bases between. Germline V gives CDR1 SGHRS, CDR2 YFSETQ. This CDR3 is built from 14 residues. The CDR3 loop is CASSSRGGQETQYF. As DNA, the CDR3 is TGCGCCAGCAGCTCCAGGGGCGGCCAAGAGACCCAGTACTTC.